This T cell receptor beta chain is drawn from a study of blood T cell repertoires in COVID-19. The junction had 14 bases not matched to a gene; V was cut back by 6 bases and J by 6 bases. The CDR3 consists of 14 residues. The germline CDR1 and CDR2 sequences are SQVTM and ANQGSEA. The data were produced by immunoSEQ multiplex PCR, yet TCRdb's version contains in-frame clones alone and is incomplete. Here the sample spans about 220,000 clones, around 82% being singletons. The chain links TRBV29-1 to TRBJ2-7; 7 bases are shared with TRBD1. The sequence was obtained from a woman aged 70-85 years with acute or convalescent COVID-19. The sequenced sample consisted of peripheral blood. The CDR3 DNA is TGCAGCGTCAAAACCCAGACAGGGAACAGCGAGCAGTACTTC. Translated: CSVKTQTGNSEQYF.